The 9 T cell receptor beta chains given below trace back to one sample, sequenced in a study of shared T cell receptors in the human thymus. Sequencing used immunoSEQ multiplex PCR; TCRdb keeps in-frame clones, though not all of them. The sample has about 660,000 clones; 70% to 90% are singletons. These data are also associated with another study on human thymus T cells.

Sequencing input: thymocytes. The receptors derive from a boy in the first two years of life with a congenital heart defect.

The genes are TRBV18 and TRBJ2-6; 11 bases are a match to TRBD1. This CDR3 comprises 17 residues. Per the germline V gene, CDR1 is KGHSH and CDR2 is LQKENI. The J segment lost 4 bases and the V segment lost 6 bases, leaving 8 bases of the junction unmatched. The CDR3 DNA reads as TGTGCCAGCTCCCCGGGACAGGGGGGCCCGGGGGCCAACGTCCTGACTTTC. Protein sequence: CASSPGQGGPGANVLTF.

This rearrangement joins TRBV7-6 to TRBJ2-6; TRBD1 is a possible D gene (5 bases). CDR3 length equals 16 residues. Trimming left V 4 bases short and J 4 bases short, with 14 bases between. Germline loops: CDR1 SGHVS, CDR2 FNYEAQ. CDR3 nucleotides: TGTGCCAGCAGCTCCCTCTTGGGGCGAGGGGCCAACGTCCTGACTTTC. This gives the protein CASSSLLGRGANVLTF.

This rearrangement joins TRBV2 to TRBJ2-7, with 9 bases fitting TRBD1. V lost 5 bases to trimming and J lost 2 bases; unmatched junction nucleotides: 10. This CDR3 is 16 amino acids long. Germline values: CDR1 SNHLY, CDR2 FYNNEI. CDR3 in amino acids: CASSREPGQGAYEQYF. Here the CDR3 DNA reads TGTGCCAGCAGTAGAGAGCCGGGACAGGGTGCCTACGAGCAGTACTTC.

This rearrangement joins TRBV30 to TRBJ2-1; a possible D gene is TRBD2 (6 bases). Trimming left V 1 base short and J 4 bases short, with 14 bases between. CDR3 length: 15 residues. Germline V gene sequence: CDR1 GTSNPN, CDR2 SVGIG (reference sequence). CDR3 DNA sequence: TGTGCCTGGAGTGGACGGGAGAACCGATACAATGAGCAGTTCTTC. Translation: CAWSGRENRYNEQFF.

The J gene is TRBJ2-1, the V gene TRBV4-2; 13 nucleotides match TRBD2. Per germline, CDR1 LGHNA and CDR2 YNFKEQ. CDR3 size: 15 residues. With V trimmed by 3 bases and J by 5 bases, 1 base remained unmatched. The chain's CDR3 is CASSHGTSGNNEQFF. CDR3 in DNA: TGTGCCAGCAGCCACGGGACTAGCGGGAACAATGAGCAGTTCTTC.

A single count supports this clone. V gene TRBV9 combines with J gene TRBJ2-7; D gene uncertain. V lost 4 bases and J lost 4, with 12 bases in between. This CDR3 contains 13 residues. Per the germline V gene, CDR1 is SGDLS and CDR2 is YYNGEE. This CDR3 is CASSPSLEYEQYF. As DNA, the CDR3 is TGTGCCAGCAGCCCCAGTCTCGAATACGAGCAGTACTTC. Full variable domain (missing parts from reference TRBV9 and TRBJ2-7): DSGVTQTPKHLITATGQRVTLRCSPRSGDLSVYWYQQSLDQGLQFLIQYYNGEERAKGNILERFSAQQFPDLHSELNLSSLELGDSALYFCASSPSLEYEQYFGPGTRLTVT.

This chain joins TRBV9 and TRBJ2-1, with a weak D call TRBD2 (6 bases). V was pared by 0 bases and J by 8 bases, with 24 bases between. CDR1 is SGDLS, CDR2 YYNGEE, per germline. The CDR3 is 18 residues long. The CDR3 nucleotides are TGTGCCAGCAGCGTAGAGGACGGGGGAGGTTCCACCGGGGATGAGCAGTTCTTC. As protein: CASSVEDGGGSTGDEQFF.

The gene calls are TRBV2 and TRBJ2-1, with 14 bases lining up with TRBD2. This CDR3 region has 19 residues. Germline assignment: CDR1 SNHLY and CDR2 FYNNEI. The J segment lost 7 bases and the V segment lost 2 bases, leaving 13 bases of the junction unmatched. In nucleotides, the CDR3 is TGTGCCAGCAGTGAATTTCGGGGACTAGCGGGAGTTGGGGTGAATGAGCAGTTCTTC. Residues: CASSEFRGLAGVGVNEQFF.

V is TRBV5-3 and J is TRBJ2-3, with D possibly matching TRBD2 (7 bases). TRBV5-3 falls under the ORF class, with uncertain function. This CDR3 contains 18 residues. The V and J ends lost 7 bases and 2 bases respectively, with 26 bases between them. The CDR3, as DNA: TGTGCCAGATTCCGCCCAGGGGAGGGAAAAACCGTCACAGATACGCAGTATTTT. Translation: CARFRPGEGKTVTDTQYF.